These 9 T cell receptor beta chains were all obtained from the same sample, sequenced in a study of T cell clonality in common variable immunodeficiency. Generated by immunoSEQ multiplex PCR, the TCRdb table keeps only in-frame clones and is missing some. The sample includes 55,000 to 65,000 clones, none of them occurring once. Sequences were obtained from peripheral blood mononuclear cells. The receptor source for this set is a person between 18 and 69 years old in good health.

At least ten counts were recorded for this clone. With the read ending 3 residues before the CDR3 end, the germline J gene is used to fill in that end. The chain is built from TRBV20-1 and TRBJ1-1; D is possibly TRBD1 (6 bases). The V end lost 0 bases, the J end lost 5 bases, and 16 bases lay between the germline ends. From germline, CDR1 is DFQATT and CDR2 SNEGSKA (reference sequence). This CDR3 spans 15 amino acids. The CDR3 is CSARDPGKGGTEAFF. Incomplete CDR3 DNA: TGCAGTGCTAGAGATCCAGGAAAGGGGGGGACTGAA.

Ten or more counts support this clone. The observed sequence ends 3 residues before the CDR3 terminus, with the missing tail filled in from the germline J gene. J is TRBJ2-3 and V is TRBV19, with 7 bases lining up with TRBD2. Germline CDR1 LNHDA, CDR2 SQIVND (reference sequence). V shed 10 bases, J shed 0 bases, and the junction held 4 bases outside the gene matches. This CDR3 contains 13 residues. CDR3 sequence reads: CATVSGSTDTQYF. The sequenced CDR3 bases are TGTGCCACTGTTAGCGGGAGCACAGATACG. Filled out from reference TRBV19 and TRBJ2-3, the complete variable domain reads DGGITQSPKYLFRKEGQNVTLSCEQNLNHDAMYWYRQDPGQGLRLIYYSQIVNDFQKGDIAEGYSVSREKKESFPLTVTSAQKNPTAFYLCATVSGSTDTQYFGPGTRLTVL.

In its sample, this clone was seen many times. Read sequence stops 3 residues before the CDR3 end, and the germline J gene provides the missing end. The gene calls are TRBV18 and TRBJ2-5, with TRBD1 matching 8 bases. V lost 3 bases and J lost 2; bases outside the gene matches: 2. Germline CDR1 is KGHSH and CDR2 is LQKENI. This CDR3 has 14 amino acids. The sequenced CDR3 bases are TGTGCCAGCTCACCGGGGGACAGGCAAGAGACC. Protein sequence: CASSPGDRQET. The whole CDR3 is CASSPGDRQETQYF.

This clone has a count of ten or more. Other nucleotide sequences in the sample specify the same CDR3. Here the CDR3 reads CASSLWTGSTDTQYF. Partial CDR3 DNA: TGTGCCAGCAGCTTATGGACAGGATCCACAGATACG. This chain links TRBV7-9 with TRBJ2-3; 7 positions agree with TRBD1. Read data end 3 residues before the CDR3 end; the end is taken from the germline J gene. The CDR3 sequence is 15 residues long. From germline, CDR1 is SEHNR and CDR2 FQNEAQ (reference sequence). V was clipped by 2 bases and J by 2 bases; unmatched bases: 4.

To note about this clone: One junction end does not reproduce the germline sequence, and a read error may be involved. CDR3 DNA (partial): TGTGCTAGCAGCTTAAATAGTTTAGAGACC. Protein sequence: CASSLNSLET. The complete CDR3 sequence is CASSLNSLETQYF. The chain uses TRBV7-7 and TRBJ2-5; D is unclear. The read ends 3 residues before the CDR3 terminus; that terminus is restored from the germline J gene. Germline CDR1 SSHAT, CDR2 FNYEAQ (reference sequence). The CDR3 extends over 13 amino acids.

This clone has at least ten counts. The sequenced fragment ends 3 residues before the CDR3 boundary, so the rest is inferred from the germline J gene. The rearrangement uses TRBV7-2 and TRBJ2-1; 9 nucleotides line up with TRBD2. The CDR3 is 15 amino acids. In germline, CDR1 is SGHTA, CDR2 FQGNSA. With V trimmed by 5 bases and J by 4 bases, 6 bases remained unmatched. CDR3 DNA (partial): TGTGCCAGCAGCCCGGGACTAGCACCTTACAATGAG. Translation gives CASSPGLAPYNE. The whole CDR3 reads CASSPGLAPYNEQFF.

This clone was detected ten times or more. Read data end 3 residues before the CDR3 end; the end is taken from the germline J gene. The rearrangement uses TRBV5-8 and TRBJ2-7, with 8 bases that match TRBD2. J was trimmed by 6 bases and V by 3 bases; bases with no gene match: 11. CDR3 length: 15 amino acids. The germline V gene has CDR1 SGHTS and CDR2 YDEGEE. The sequenced part of the CDR3 DNA is TGTGCCAGCAGCTACCGGACGGGGGGGAATCGCGAG. Its translation is CASSYRTGGNRE. The whole CDR3 protein is CASSYRTGGNREQYF.

Ten or more counts support this clone. Read sequence stops 3 residues before the CDR3 end, and the germline J gene provides the missing end. The chain links TRBV30 to TRBJ2-5; D call uncertain. Trimming removed 3 bases from V and 4 bases from J, with 9 bases in between. The CDR3 is made up of 12 amino acids. Germline lookup yields CDR1 GTSNPN and CDR2 SVGIG (reference sequence). Incomplete CDR3 DNA: TGTGCCTGGAGCGCCGGCGGAGAGACC. As protein: CAWSAGGET. The whole CDR3 protein is CAWSAGGETQYF. Full variable domain (remainder filled in from reference TRBV30 and TRBJ2-5): SQTIHQWPATLVQPVGSPLSLECTVEGTSNPNLYWYRQAAGRGLQLLFYSVGIGQISSEVPQNLSASRPQDRQFILSSKKLLLSDSGFYLCAWSAGGETQYFGPGTRLLVL.

This clone was detected ten times or more. CDR3 sequence reads: CASSISGVETQYF. CDR3 DNA, as far as it was read: TGTGCCAGTAGTATCTCAGGTGTTGAGACC. The rearrangement joins TRBV19 to TRBJ2-5; D is unresolved. The read ends 3 residues shy of where the CDR3 ends; the end is completed using the germline J gene. CDR1 and CDR2 (germline): LNHDA, SQIVND (reference sequence). The CDR3 length is 13 residues. V lost 3 bases and J 5 bases, leaving 10 bases between the germline ends.